These 20 T cell receptor beta chains share one sample of origin, sequenced in a study of blood T cells in healthy people across ages. A J-beta primer mix and a sample-barcoded 5' primer were used in a second PCR of about 6 to 12 cycles. Using its own MiXCR run on the 5' RACE reads, TCRdb lists one record per CDR3 protein. Of approximately 1.5 million distinct CDR3 sequences in the sample, about 31% are singletons; the top ten hold 10% to 12%. Sequenced: blood. All receptors derive from a woman under 40 in good health.

The chain carries TRBV7-2 and TRBJ2-7; TRBD2 might be the D (5 bases). The germline V gene has CDR1 SGHTA and CDR2 FQGNSA. Trimming took off 5 bases at V and 3 bases at J, with 17 bases between the two ends. CDR3 size: 15 residues. The CDR3 here is CASSPEAQAGYEQYF. Here the CDR3 DNA reads TGTGCCAGCAGCCCTGAGGCCCAGGCGGGCTACGAGCAGTACTTC. Drawing the rest from reference TRBV7-2 and TRBJ2-7, the complete variable domain is GAGVSQSPSNKVTEKGKDVELRCDPISGHTALYWYRQSLGQGLEFLIYFQGNSAPDKSGLPSDRFSAERTGGSVSTLTIQRTQQEDSAVYLCASSPEAQAGYEQYFGPGTRLTVT.

This clonotype has a handful of counts. The chain links TRBV20-1 to TRBJ2-7; 11 bases match TRBD2. Trimming cost V 6 bases and J 5 bases; bases outside gene matches: 9. Germline CDR1 is DFQATT and CDR2 is SNEGSKA (reference sequence). The length of the CDR3 is 14 residues. Here the CDR3 reads CSALEASGRNEQYF. CDR3 nucleotides: TGCAGTGCATTAGAGGCTAGCGGGAGGAACGAGCAGTACTTC.

The J gene is TRBJ2-5, the V gene TRBV4-2; D might be TRBD2 (7 bases). Trimming took off 2 bases at V and 5 bases at J, with 12 bases between the two ends. This CDR3 comprises 14 residues. Germline-derived CDR1 and CDR2 are LGHNA and YNFKEQ. The CDR3 DNA reads TGTGCCAGCAGCCAACGGGGGGCCGAGGAGACCCAGTACTTC. Translating gives CASSQRGAEETQYF.

The rearrangement links TRBV3-1 to TRBJ2-1, with 8 bases matching TRBD2. Germline V CDR1 and CDR2: LGHDT, YNNKEL (reference sequence). V was pared by 1 base and J by 8 bases, with 10 bases of the junction left unmatched. This CDR3 is 16 amino acids long. The CDR3 reads CASSQVVSGGDDEQFF. The CDR3 DNA is TGTGCCAGCAGCCAAGTAGTGAGCGGGGGTGACGATGAGCAGTTCTTC.

This clonotype was counted between two and nine times. The chain recombines TRBV7-3 with TRBJ2-1, with 9 bases matching TRBD2. CDR3 length: 18 amino acids. The germline V gene encodes CDR1 SGHTA and CDR2 FQGTGA. V lost 2 bases to trimming and J lost 1 base; unmatched junction nucleotides: 9. This CDR3 reads CASSLAAGGPGSYNEQFF. The CDR3 nucleotides read TGTGCCAGCAGCTTAGCGGCGGGAGGGCCTGGGTCCTACAATGAGCAGTTCTTC.

This clonotype has a single count. J is TRBJ2-2 and V is TRBV19; 13 bases are a match to TRBD2. After removal of 1 base from V and 14 bases from J, the junction contained 10 bases not matched to a gene. Germline V lookup: CDR1 LNHDA, CDR2 SQIVND (reference sequence). The CDR3 sequence is 16 residues long. For the CDR3, the DNA is TGTGCCAGTAGTATAGGGACTAGCGGGGGATTCGAGAAACTGTTTTTT. Residues: CASSIGTSGGFEKLFF. The full variable domain, its missing parts supplied by reference TRBV19 and TRBJ2-2, is DGGITQSPKYLFRKEGQNVTLSCEQNLNHDAMYWYRQDPGQGLRLIYYSQIVNDFQKGDIAEGYSVSREKKESFPLTVTSAQKNPTAFYLCASSIGTSGGFEKLFFGEGSRLTVL.

This clonotype was observed a handful of times. The V and J genes are TRBV4-1 and TRBJ1-4, with 8 bases matching TRBD1. The CDR3 spans 16 residues. CDR1 and CDR2 (germline): MGHRA, YSYEKL. Trimming cost V 0 bases and J 8 bases; bases outside gene matches: 8. The CDR3 region is CASSQERGRGREKLFF. The DNA for the CDR3 is TGCGCCAGCAGCCAAGAGCGAGGCAGGGGGCGCGAAAAACTGTTTTTT.

This chain's CDR3 is CASSQPGLLETQYF. CDR3 sequence (DNA): TGTGCCAGCAGCCAACCGGGCCTTCTAGAGACCCAGTACTTC. The chain recombines TRBV7-9 with TRBJ2-5; D remains unclear. Germline V gene data show CDR1 as SEHNR and CDR2 as FQNEAQ (reference sequence). The CDR3 loop spans 14 amino acids. The V end lost 5 bases, the J end lost 4 bases, and 14 bases lay between the germline ends.

This clonotype was detected a few times. The chain links TRBV7-9 to TRBJ1-2, with TRBD1 as a possible D gene (6 bases). Germline assignment: CDR1 SEHNR and CDR2 FQNEAQ (reference sequence). The CDR3 runs 16 residues. Trimming removed 1 base at V and 3 bases at J, with 15 bases between. CDR3 DNA: TGTGCCAGCAGCTTAGGACAGACACAGGGATACTATGGCTACACCTTC. Translated: CASSLGQTQGYYGYTF.

This clonotype was observed a few times. The chain recombines TRBV4-1 with TRBJ2-6; D not resolved. This CDR3 comprises 16 residues. Trimming removed 0 bases at V and 4 bases at J, with 10 bases between. CDR1 MGHRA and CDR2 YSYEKL come from the germline V gene. This CDR3 reads CASSQEARPGANVLTF. CDR3 DNA: TGCGCCAGCAGCCAAGAAGCAAGGCCCGGGGCCAACGTCCTGACTTTC.

The chain employs TRBV15 and TRBJ2-7; no definite D call. The CDR3 consists of 14 residues. Trimming pared 1 base from V and 3 bases from J, leaving 10 bases between. Germline V gives CDR1 LNHNV, CDR2 YYDKDF (reference sequence). In DNA form, the CDR3 reads TGTGCCACCAGCAGAGGACCCACTTACTACGAGCAGTACTTC. The encoded protein is CATSRGPTYYEQYF.

This rearrangement joins TRBV29-1 to TRBJ2-7; 7 bases align to TRBD1. CDR3 length: 13 residues. The J segment lost 5 bases and the V segment lost 3 bases, leaving 7 bases of the junction unmatched. In germline, CDR1 is SQVTM, CDR2 ANQGSEA. CDR3 sequence reads: CSVEQGDPHEQYF. The CDR3 DNA reads TGCAGCGTTGAGCAGGGGGACCCCCACGAGCAGTACTTC.

The chain has TRBV5-1 and TRBJ2-2, with 11 bases matching TRBD1. Germline CDR1 reads SGHRS; CDR2 reads YFSETQ. The V segment lost 3 bases and the J segment 4 bases; nucleotides outside the gene matches: 5. The CDR3 has 16 residues. This CDR3 is CASSSGTGGVTGELFF. The CDR3 DNA reads TGCGCCAGCAGCTCCGGGACAGGGGGGGTCACCGGGGAGCTGTTTTTT.

This clonotype was seen a few times. The chain joins TRBV6-5 to TRBJ2-7; 11 bases map to TRBD1. In germline, CDR1 is MNHEY, CDR2 SVGAGI. The CDR3 loop spans 16 amino acids. V gave up 4 bases and J gave up 2 bases; unmatched junction bases: 7. CDR3 in DNA: TGTGCCAGCAGTTCCCTACGGGACAGGGGGACCTACGAGCAGTACTTC. Translation: CASSSLRDRGTYEQYF.

About this clonotype itself: A read error is possible here, since a much larger clone lies one base away. The chain employs TRBV11-1 and TRBJ2-5; D is uncertain. The CDR3 totals 12 residues. Germline V lookup: CDR1 SGHAT, CDR2 FQDESV (reference sequence). Trimming removed 5 bases from V and 5 bases from J, with 9 bases in between. The CDR3 sequence: CASSDTWETQYF. For the CDR3, the DNA is TGTGCCAGCAGCGACACTTGGGAGACCCAGTACTTC.

CDR3: CASSLIGERNEQYF. In DNA, the CDR3 is TGTGCCAGCAGCTTGATTGGGGAGCGGAATGAGCAGTACTTC. The J gene is TRBJ2-7, the V gene TRBV11-3, with D tentatively TRBD2 (5 bases). In germline, CDR1 is SGHNT, CDR2 YENEEA. The V gene lost 3 bases and the J gene lost 7 bases, with 16 bases spanning the gap. The CDR3 consists of 14 residues.

With regard to this clonotype: Germline and junction disagree at one end, which may indicate a read error. The chain joins TRBV20-1 to TRBJ2-7; D might be TRBD2 (6 bases). CDR1 and CDR2 (germline): DFQATT, SNEGSKA (reference sequence). This CDR3 region has 13 residues. CDR3 coding DNA: TGCAGTGCCCGGGACTCCAGTTCCTACGGGCAGTACTTC. Protein sequence: CSARDSSSYGQYF.

This clonotype was recorded many times. This rearrangement joins TRBV20-1 to TRBJ2-7, with 9 bases fitting TRBD2. Germline loops: CDR1 DFQATT, CDR2 SNEGSKA (reference sequence). V lost 0 bases to trimming and J lost 2 bases; unmatched junction nucleotides: 11. The CDR3 is 17 residues long. In DNA form, the CDR3 reads TGCAGTGCTAGAGACCCTAGCGGGGCGAACCCAACCTACGAGCAGTACTTC. This sequence encodes CSARDPSGANPTYEQYF.

This clonotype was seen a handful of times. This chain uses TRBV7-3 with TRBJ2-3; 7 positions match TRBD1. Trimming removed 4 bases from V and 6 bases from J; junction bases left unmatched: 7. The CDR3 has 14 amino acids. Germline CDR1 reads SGHTA; CDR2 reads FQGTGA. In DNA form, the CDR3 reads TGTGCCAGCAGCTGGGACAGTCGAGGGGATACGCAGTATTTT. Protein product: CASSWDSRGDTQYF.

The V call is TRBV5-1, the J call TRBJ1-1, with TRBD1 identical over 12 bases. Germline V gene sequence: CDR1 SGHRS, CDR2 YFSETQ. This CDR3 contains 15 residues. V was pared by 3 bases and J by 3 bases, with 3 bases of the junction left unmatched. CDR3 DNA sequence: TGCGCCAGCAGCTCTGGGGACAGGGGGCACACTGAAGCTTTCTTT. It specifies CASSSGDRGHTEAFF.